One and the same sample provided the 13 T cell receptor beta chains below, sequenced in a study of blood T cell repertoires in COVID-19. The assay was immunoSEQ multiplex PCR, and TCRdb's table has in-frame clones only and misses some. Of fewer than 400,000 clones in the sample, approximately 88% were seen once. The specimen sequenced was PBMCs or T cells enriched from blood (not recorded which). The receptors were gathered from a man aged 25 to 40 who had recovered from COVID-19.

J is TRBJ2-5 and V is TRBV5-4; the match to TRBD1 covers 7 bases. V lost 4 bases and J lost 2; bases outside the gene matches: 11. Germline V lookup: CDR1 SGHNT, CDR2 YYREEE (reference sequence). The CDR3 totals 16 residues. The CDR3 DNA follows: TGTGCCAGCAGCCCACCGACAGGGAAAGGGCAAGAGACCCAGTACTTC. Translation: CASSPPTGKGQETQYF. The entire variable domain, with the rest obtained from reference TRBV5-4 and TRBJ2-5, is as follows: ETGVTQSPTHLIKTRGQQVTLRCSSQSGHNTVSWYQQALGQGPQFIFQYYREEENGRGNFPPRFSGLQFPNYSSELNVNALELDDSALYLCASSPPTGKGQETQYFGPGTRLLVL.

The chain has TRBV19 and TRBJ2-5, with D uncertain. Germline V CDR1 and CDR2: LNHDA, SQIVND (reference sequence). Trimming removed 5 bases from V and 5 bases from J, with 18 bases in between. The CDR3 spans 15 residues. The DNA of the CDR3 is TGTGCCAGTAGTCCTTGGGCCACCTCCGCGGAGACCCAGTACTTC. It encodes CASSPWATSAETQYF.

V gene TRBV9 combines with J gene TRBJ2-7, with D possibly matching TRBD2 (5 bases). Germline CDR1 and CDR2: SGDLS and YYNGEE. The CDR3 has 14 residues. V was clipped by 5 bases and J by 1 base, with 13 bases between them. CDR3 nucleotide sequence: TGTGCCAGCAGTGGGAGTACGGCATCCTACGAGCAGTACTTC. It translates to CASSGSTASYEQYF.

The V gene is TRBV21-1, the J gene TRBJ2-5; the table assigns TRBD2, which was not confirmed against the DNA. TRBV21-1 corresponds to a pseudogene. CDR3 size: 17 residues. The CDR3 DNA follows: TGTGCCAGCAGCCCACGGACTAGCGGGGGGGCCGTGGAGACCCAGTACTTC. Translated, it gives CASSPRTSGGAVETQYF.

This chain joins TRBV5-6 and TRBJ2-7, with 14 bases fitting TRBD2. V was clipped by 3 bases and J by 6 bases; unmatched bases: 8. CDR3 length equals 16 residues. Germline V gene lookup returns CDR1 SGHDT and CDR2 YYEEEE. The CDR3 DNA reads TGTGCCAGCAGCTCGATGACTAGCGGGGGGGCCGGCGAGCAGTACTTC. Translated: CASSSMTSGGAGEQYF.

The J gene is TRBJ2-1, the V gene TRBV7-3, with D perhaps TRBD1 (5 bases). Trimming took 5 bases from V and 8 from J, leaving 16 bases between them. Germline-derived CDR1 and CDR2 are SGHTA and FQGTGA. The CDR3 is 14 residues long. CDR3 region: CASSNFQGSDEQFF. The CDR3 DNA reads TGTGCCAGCAGCAACTTTCAGGGAAGCGATGAGCAGTTCTTC. The full variable domain, with the rest looked up from reference TRBV7-3 and TRBJ2-1, is GAGVSQTPSNKVTEKGKYVELRCDPISGHTALYWYRQSLGQGPEFLIYFQGTGAADDSGLPNDRFFAVRPEGSVSTLKIQRTERGDSAVYLCASSNFQGSDEQFFGPGTRLTVL.

The chain employs TRBV7-2 and TRBJ1-6; D is perhaps TRBD1 (5 bases). Germline V CDR1 and CDR2: SGHTA, FQGNSA. CDR3 length: 15 residues. V was trimmed by 4 bases and J by 7 bases, leaving 14 bases between them. CDR3 protein: CASSYSVRGNSPLHF. The CDR3, as DNA: TGTGCCAGCAGCTATTCAGTCCGGGGGAATTCACCCCTCCACTTT.

The chain recombines TRBV10-3 with TRBJ1-3; D uncertain. V gave up 3 bases and J gave up 0 bases, with 9 bases separating them. The CDR3 is made up of 15 amino acids. In germline, CDR1 is ENHRY, CDR2 SYGVKD. This chain's CDR3 is CAISDQVSSGNTIYF. The CDR3 nucleotides read TGTGCCATCAGTGATCAGGTCTCCTCTGGAAACACCATATATTTT.

V gene TRBV4-2 combines with J gene TRBJ2-1; 13 positions agree with TRBD2. V was pared by 4 bases and J by 3 bases, with 6 bases of the junction left unmatched. The CDR3 extends over 17 amino acids. Germline V CDR1 and CDR2: LGHNA, YNFKEQ. The CDR3 DNA reads TGTGCCAGCAGCCGCGGGACTAGCGGGGCTATCTACAATGAGCAGTTCTTC. Residues: CASSRGTSGAIYNEQFF.

V and J are TRBV11-3 and TRBJ2-7; 7 nucleotides align to TRBD1. There are 14 residues in the CDR3. Losses at the gene ends were 5 bases for V and 5 bases for J; bases not matched to a gene: 9. Germline V gene data show CDR1 as SGHNT and CDR2 as YENEEA. CDR3 coding DNA: TGTGCCAGCAGCCGGACAGGAGGCTTGAACGAGCAGTACTTC. It is translated as CASSRTGGLNEQYF.

The V call is TRBV7-2, the J call TRBJ1-3; D gene uncertain. The CDR3 spans 17 residues. Germline CDR1 and CDR2: SGHTA and FQGNSA. The V and J ends lost 8 bases and 2 bases respectively, with 22 bases between them. The chain's CDR3 is CASCPQLGGMAGNTIYF. In nucleotides, the CDR3 is TGTGCCAGCTGTCCCCAGCTTGGAGGTATGGCTGGAAACACCATATATTTT.

This clone occurred once. V gene TRBV5-1 combines with J gene TRBJ2-7; TRBD1 matches at 7 bases. This CDR3 is 14 amino acids long. Germline trimming cut 5 bases from V and 4 bases from J; bases unmatched to any gene: 9. Germline V gene data show CDR1 as SGHRS and CDR2 as YFSETQ. DNA of the CDR3: TGCGCCAGCAGTACCGGGACAGCGAATTACGAGCAGTACTTC. Its protein product is CASSTGTANYEQYF. The whole variable domain, filled in from reference TRBV5-1 and TRBJ2-7, reads KAGVTQTPRYLIKTRGQQVTLSCSPISGHRSVSWYQQTPGQGLQFLFEYFSETQRNKGNFPGRFSGRQFSNSRSEMNVSTLELGDSALYLCASSTGTANYEQYFGPGTRLTVT.

A note on this clone: Distinct nucleotide sequences in the sample also encode this CDR3. The J gene is TRBJ2-5, the V gene TRBV5-4; 8 nucleotides line up with TRBD2. Germline assignment: CDR1 SGHNT and CDR2 YYREEE (reference sequence). The CDR3 is 15 residues long. The V gene end was trimmed by 0 bases and the J gene end by 2 bases; junction bases not matched to a gene: 3. CDR3 DNA sequence: TGTGCCAGCAGCTTGGCCCGGGGGGGACAAGAGACCCAGTACTTC. It encodes CASSLARGGQETQYF.